Listed here are 27 T cell receptor beta chains from one sample, sequenced in a study of blood T cell repertoires in COVID-19. Sequencing was performed with immunoSEQ multiplex PCR; in TCRdb, only in-frame clones are kept and a portion is missing. The sample lists over 50,000 clones, over 75% occurring once. Material: peripheral blood. The receptors stem from a man of 80 years or more with active or convalescent COVID-19.

The V gene is TRBV9, the J gene TRBJ2-2; weak D call: TRBD2 (5 bases). V gave up 4 bases and J gave up 4 bases, with 17 bases separating them. Germline V gene data show CDR1 as SGDLS and CDR2 as YYNGEE. This CDR3 has 16 amino acids. The CDR3 is CASSLALEEATGELFF. The CDR3, as DNA: TGTGCCAGCAGCCTCGCGCTGGAGGAAGCCACCGGGGAGCTGTTTTTT.

V is TRBV6-5 and J is TRBJ2-1; 7 nucleotides align to TRBD1. This CDR3 spans 14 amino acids. Germline values: CDR1 MNHEY, CDR2 SVGAGI. V gave up 6 bases and J gave up 4 bases; unmatched junction bases: 6. CDR3 in DNA: TGTGCCAGCAGACCAGGGGGTTCATACAATGAGCAGTTCTTC. It yields the protein CASRPGGSYNEQFF.

The J gene is TRBJ2-7, the V gene TRBV5-1; maybe TRBD1 (5 bases). The germline V gene encodes CDR1 SGHRS and CDR2 YFSETQ. V was clipped by 0 bases and J by 6 bases, with 19 bases between them. The CDR3 consists of 16 residues. CDR3 nucleotides: TGCGCCAGCAGCTTGGCCTGGAGTAACAGGCCCTCCGAGCAGTACTTC. It translates to CASSLAWSNRPSEQYF.

The rearrangement links TRBV3-1 (or the pseudogene TRBV3-2) to TRBJ2-1; D unresolved. The ends were cut back, 2 bases at V and 5 bases at J, with 13 bases in the middle. The CDR3 contains 15 residues. Germline CDR1 LGHDT, CDR2 YNNKEL (reference sequence). CDR3 coding DNA: TGTGCCAGCAGCCAAATCGCTAGTTCACACAATGAGCAGTTCTTC. Translation: CASSQIASSHNEQFF.

This clone was picked up one time. J is TRBJ2-1 and V is TRBV7-6; the D gene is possibly TRBD1 (5 bases). V was cut by 5 bases and J by 5 bases, with 7 bases left in between. CDR3 length equals 12 residues. Germline CDR1 and CDR2: SGHVS and FNYEAQ. Here the CDR3 DNA reads TGTGCCAGCAGCCGGACAAACAATGAGCAGTTCTTC. Protein product: CASSRTNNEQFF. The entire variable domain, with the rest obtained from reference TRBV7-6 and TRBJ2-1, is as follows: GAGVSQSPRYKVTKRGQDVALRCDPISGHVSLYWYRQALGQGPEFLTYFNYEAQQDKSGLPNDRFSAERPEGSISTLTIQRTEQRDSAMYRCASSRTNNEQFFGPGTRLTVL.

This clone appeared a single time. The chain recombines TRBV6-2 or TRBV6-3 with TRBJ1-3; 8 bases agree with TRBD1. The CDR3 length is 17 residues. Trimming cost V 6 bases and J 2 bases; bases outside gene matches: 12. Germline V gives CDR1 MNHEY, CDR2 SVGEGT. CDR3 DNA: TGTGCCAGCAGCCCTGAACAGGGGGAGTTGACTGGAAACACCATATATTTT. As protein: CASSPEQGELTGNTIYF.

This sequence joins TRBV10-3 and TRBJ1-1, with D possibly TRBD1 on 6 matching bases. The CDR3 has 13 residues. CDR1 and CDR2 from the germline V gene are ENHRY and SYGVKD. Trimming shortened V by 6 bases and J by 1 base, and 9 bases separated the two germline ends. CDR3 coding DNA: TGTGCCATCAGACGGACAGAGAACACTGAAGCTTTCTTT. Translation: CAIRRTENTEAFF.

The V gene is TRBV6-5, the J gene TRBJ1-5; D remains ambiguous. V was cut by 7 bases and J by 4 bases, with 17 bases left in between. The CDR3 covers 15 residues. Per germline, CDR1 MNHEY and CDR2 SVGAGI. The CDR3 sequence is CASIAAGALNQPQHF. In DNA, the CDR3 is TGTGCCAGCATCGCGGCCGGTGCCTTAAATCAGCCCCAGCATTTT.

V gene TRBV7-3 combines with J gene TRBJ2-3; D gene ambiguous. This CDR3 comprises 12 residues. Trimming removed 5 bases at V and 4 bases at J, with 7 bases between. CDR1 is SGHTA and CDR2 is FQGTGA in the germline V gene. The chain's CDR3 is CASSPSADTQYF. The CDR3 coding sequence is TGTGCCAGCAGCCCGAGCGCAGATACGCAGTATTTT.

The chain recombines TRBV5-4 with TRBJ2-5, with 14 bases that match TRBD2. Unmatched junction bases numbered 9, after V lost 4 bases and J lost 4 bases. The germline CDR1 and CDR2 sequences are SGHNT and YYREEE (reference sequence). The CDR3 extends over 17 amino acids. The CDR3 bases are TGTGCCAGCAGCCTGACTAGCGGGAGGGCGGCCGGAGAGACCCAGTACTTC. Protein sequence: CASSLTSGRAAGETQYF.

The CDR3 DNA reads TGTGCCAGCAGCTTAGCCCCCCGGGCGGGAGGGCCGGGAGAGCAGTTCTTC. Protein sequence: CASSLAPRAGGPGEQFF. This chain links TRBV11-2 with TRBJ2-1; 9 bases line up with TRBD2. The CDR3 totals 17 residues. Germline assignment: CDR1 SGHAT and CDR2 FQNNGV. V trimming: 1 base; J trimming: 10 bases; junction bases outside the gene matches: 14.

V gene TRBV13 combines with J gene TRBJ2-7; D gene unclear. The CDR3 contains 11 residues. The ends were cut back, 5 bases at V and 4 bases at J, with 6 bases in the middle. Germline V lookup: CDR1 PRHDT, CDR2 FYEKMQ (reference sequence). The CDR3 nucleotides read TGTGCCAGCAGCCAGGCTTACGAGCAGTACTTC. Encoded protein: CASSQAYEQYF. The full variable domain, rest sourced from reference TRBV13 and TRBJ2-7, is AAGVIQSPRHLIKEKRETATLKCYPIPRHDTVYWYQQGPGQDPQFLISFYEKMQSDKGSIPDRFSAQQFSDYHSELNMSSLELGDSALYFCASSQAYEQYFGPGTRLTVT.

This rearrangement joins TRBV7-8 to TRBJ2-3; 13 positions match TRBD2. The CDR3 has 19 residues. V shed 6 bases and J 2 bases; nucleotides not matched to a gene: 14. Per the germline V gene, CDR1 is SGHVS and CDR2 is FQNEAQ. The CDR3 spells CASSQLAGGPIGATDTQYF. For the CDR3, the DNA is TGTGCCAGCAGTCAACTAGCGGGAGGGCCTATTGGGGCCACAGATACGCAGTATTTT.

The rearrangement links TRBV7-8 to TRBJ1-6; 9 nucleotides line up with TRBD1. V lost 6 bases to trimming and J lost 3 bases; unmatched junction nucleotides: 6. The CDR3 runs to 16 residues. The germline gives CDR1 SGHVS, CDR2 FQNEAQ. The CDR3 sequence is CASRKQGASYNSPLHF. CDR3 DNA sequence: TGTGCCAGCAGGAAACAGGGGGCGAGCTATAATTCACCCCTCCACTTT.

This clone has a single count. J is TRBJ2-7 and V is TRBV4-3; TRBD2 matches 9 bases. Trimming at V came to 8 bases and at J to 2 bases, leaving 10 bases not matched to a gene. Germline values: CDR1 LGHNA, CDR2 YSLEER. The CDR3 totals 15 residues. CDR3: CASFPRREGAYEQYF. The DNA for the CDR3 is TGCGCCAGCTTCCCCAGGCGGGAGGGCGCCTACGAGCAGTACTTC.

The chain recombines TRBV3-1 (or the pseudogene TRBV3-2) with TRBJ1-2; no clear D gene. From germline, CDR1 is LGHDT and CDR2 YNNKEL (reference sequence). V lost 3 bases to trimming and J lost 4 bases, with 9 bases between them. CDR3 size: 13 residues. This CDR3 is CASSQGPTYGYTF. The CDR3, as DNA: TGTGCCAGCAGCCAGGGCCCGACCTATGGCTACACCTTC.

The V gene is TRBV29-1, the J gene TRBJ2-1; 7 bases are shared with TRBD1. There are 13 residues in the CDR3. The junction had 6 bases not matched to a gene; V was cut back by 4 bases and J by 6 bases. Germline V gene data show CDR1 as SQVTM and CDR2 as ANQGSEA. CDR3 region: CSVGGGEGNEQFF. CDR3 DNA sequence: TGCAGCGTTGGAGGGGGCGAGGGCAATGAGCAGTTCTTC.

This clone has just a few counts. This rearrangement joins TRBV28 to TRBJ1-5; the D is unclear. This CDR3 is 15 amino acids long. Germline CDR1 MDHEN, CDR2 SYDVKM. Trimming stripped 3 bases from V and 0 bases from J, with 9 bases between. This CDR3 reads CASSFEVYSNQPQHF. CDR3 nucleotides: TGTGCCAGCAGTTTTGAGGTATATAGCAATCAGCCCCAGCATTTT.

The chain couples TRBV6-5 to TRBJ1-3, with D unclear. The V gene lost 0 bases and the J gene lost 4 bases, with 13 bases spanning the gap. The CDR3 length is 16 residues. Looked up from germline, CDR1 is MNHEY and CDR2 is SVGAGI. The CDR3 DNA sequence: TGTGCCAGCAGTTACTCCTGGTCTCCGGGGGGAAACACCATATATTTT. Translated, it gives CASSYSWSPGGNTIYF.

This sequence joins TRBV30 and TRBJ2-7, with D perhaps TRBD2 (6 bases). The length of the CDR3 is 13 residues. The germline CDR1 and CDR2 sequences are GTSNPN and SVGIG (reference sequence). V lost 0 bases to trimming and J lost 6 bases, with 12 bases between them. This CDR3 is CAWSVQEGLEQYF. The CDR3 bases are TGTGCCTGGAGTGTACAGGAGGGACTCGAGCAGTACTTC.

V usage is TRBV4-2 and J usage is TRBJ2-7; the match to TRBD1 covers 7 bases. V shed 2 bases, J shed 3 bases, and the junction held 1 base outside the gene matches. This CDR3 is built from 13 residues. CDR1 and CDR2 from the germline V gene are LGHNA and YNFKEQ. The CDR3 region has the DNA TGTGCCAGCAGCCAACGGACAGGCTACGAGCAGTACTTC. Protein: CASSQRTGYEQYF.

This chain joins TRBV5-8 and TRBJ2-2, with D unresolved. In germline, CDR1 is SGHTS, CDR2 YDEGEE. This CDR3 spans 14 amino acids. Trimming removed 0 bases at V and 6 bases at J, with 9 bases between. The CDR3 region is CASSLGHKSGELFF. CDR3 bases: TGTGCCAGCAGCTTGGGGCATAAATCCGGGGAGCTGTTTTTT.

This chain connects TRBV10-3 to TRBJ1-1, with D maybe TRBD1 (6 bases). Trimming stripped 2 bases from V and 8 bases from J, with 9 bases between. The CDR3 is made up of 12 amino acids. The germline CDR1 and CDR2 sequences are ENHRY and SYGVKD. The CDR3 region has the DNA TGTGCCATCAGTGAGCCGGACAGCGAAGCTTTCTTT. Translation: CAISEPDSEAFF.

J is TRBJ1-1 and V is TRBV7-9; TRBD1 might be the D (5 bases). V dropped 7 bases and J dropped 0 bases, with 12 bases sitting between them. Germline V CDR1 and CDR2: SEHNR, FQNEAQ (reference sequence). The CDR3 consists of 14 residues. The CDR3 sequence is CASTLGQVNTEAFF. The CDR3 DNA is TGTGCCAGCACCCTGGGGCAGGTGAACACTGAAGCTTTCTTT.

The chain carries TRBV4-1 and TRBJ2-1, with D perhaps TRBD2 (5 bases). This CDR3 comprises 15 residues. The V gene's germline CDR1 is MGHRA and CDR2 YSYEKL. Trimming left V 2 bases short and J 4 bases short, with 12 bases between. The CDR3 DNA reads as TGCGCCAGCAGCCAATCGGGGAGTCTATACAATGAGCAGTTCTTC. It yields the protein CASSQSGSLYNEQFF.

The gene calls are TRBV4-2 and TRBJ2-5; a possible D gene is TRBD1 (6 bases). The germline CDR1 and CDR2 sequences are LGHNA and YNFKEQ. CDR3 length equals 13 residues. V lost 4 bases, J lost 7 bases, and 13 bases lay in between. This chain's CDR3 is CASSPRQEATQYF. CDR3 nucleotides: TGTGCCAGCAGCCCCAGACAGGAAGCGACCCAGTACTTC.

This clone was seen more than once but under ten times. This chain connects TRBV15 to TRBJ2-1; TRBD2 matches at 10 bases. CDR1 LNHNV and CDR2 YYDKDF come from the germline V gene (reference sequence). The CDR3 is made up of 17 amino acids. Trimming at V came to 1 base and at J to 8 bases, leaving 11 bases not matched to a gene. CDR3 region: CATSRVIMASGRHEQFF. As DNA, the CDR3 is TGTGCCACCAGCAGAGTGATAATGGCTAGCGGGAGACATGAGCAGTTCTTC.